This is a list of T cell receptor beta chains from one sample in a study of tumor-infiltrating lymphocytes in localized non-small cell lung cancer. Sequenced by immunoSEQ multiplex PCR; TCRdb stores in-frame clones only, minus some. The sample consists of about 15,000 clones, about 84% of them appearing once. Sequences were obtained from uninvolved lung tissue not adjacent to the tumor. Receptor source: a human donor with non-small cell lung cancer. CDR3s include the opening cysteine and the closing phenylalanine or tryptophan. D genes are given only for firm matches. Some rows mark clone size as missing; the rest say once, few, many or name a class of expanded clone.

>TRBV10-3|TRBD1|TRBJ1-2|-
TGTGCCACCATGGGACAGGGGGCCGGTGGCTACACCTTC
CATMGQGAGGYTF
>TRBV7-3|-|TRBJ2-1|-
TGTGCCAGCAGCTTAAATGTCGCCGTGGCTAAGTTCTTC
CASSLNVAVAKFF
>TRBV2|-|TRBJ1-2|-
TGTGCCAGCAGTGAAAGTCGTGGGTATGGCTACACCTTC
CASSESRGYGYTF
>TRBV5-1|-|TRBJ2-3|once
TGCGCCAGCAGCTTAAGTCCTCAGGCAGATACGCAGTATTTT
CASSLSPQADTQYF
>TRBV28|TRBD1|TRBJ1-1|-
TGTGCCAGCAGGATACAGGGGGCGAGAACTGAAGCTTTCTTT
CASRIQGARTEAFF
>TRBV11-1|TRBD1|TRBJ1-1|-
TGTGCCAGCAGCTTACCACAGGGGGCGAACACTGAAGCTTTCTTT
CASSLPQGANTEAFF
>TRBV5-1|TRBD1|TRBJ1-4|-
TGCGCCAGCAGTTTGTCAGGGGGGCGTGAAAAACTGTTTTTT
CASSLSGGREKLFF
>TRBV13|TRBD2|TRBJ2-5|few
TGTGCCAGCAGCCCACCCTGGGAGGGGTGGGAGACCCAGTACTTC
CASSPPWEGWETQYF
>TRBV5-5|-|TRBJ1-2|-
TGTGCCAGCAGCTTGTGGCAGGGTAAATTATCAGTTGGCTACACCTTC
CASSLWQGKLSVGYTF
>TRBV7-9|TRBD1|TRBJ1-3|-
TGTGCCAGCAGCGGGCGACAGGGGGCAACGGGAAACACCATATATTTT
CASSGRQGATGNTIYF
>TRBV7-9|-|TRBJ2-7|-
TGTGCCAGCAGCCTGGGGGCGGGAGATGGTAACGAGCAGTACTTC
CASSLGAGDGNEQYF
>TRBV19|-|TRBJ2-1|once
TGTGCCAGTAGTATAGTCTTGAGTAATGAGCAGTTCTTC
CASSIVLSNEQFF
>TRBV6-1|-|TRBJ2-7|-
TGTGCCAGCATGGCGACCTTGGGAGTTTCCGAGCAGTACTTC
CASMATLGVSEQYF
>TRBV6-5|TRBD2|TRBJ2-7|medium-sized
TGTGCCAGCAGTGGTAGCGGGAGGAGCCGCTACGAGCAGTACTTC
CASSGSGRSRYEQYF
>TRBV5-4|-|TRBJ2-7|-
TGTGCCAGCAGCTTGGACCAGACCTACGAGCAGTACTTC
CASSLDQTYEQYF
>TRBV2|TRBD2|TRBJ2-5|-
TGTGCCAGCAGTGGACTAGCGGGAGTAGAGGAGACCCAGTACTTC
CASSGLAGVEETQYF
>TRBV29-1|-|TRBJ1-5|-
TGCAGCGTTGATTTGGGACGTAGAATCCAGCCCCAGCATTTT
CSVDLGRRIQPQHF
>TRBV18|-|TRBJ1-4|few
TGTGCCAGCTCACGGGCAGGGAATGAAAAACTGTTTTTT
CASSRAGNEKLFF
>TRBV6-6|-|TRBJ2-2|-
TGTGCCAGCAGTTCCGGACAGAACACCGGGGAGCTGTTTTTT
CASSSGQNTGELFF
>TRBV6-5|-|TRBJ2-7|-
TGTGCCAGCAGTCTCGGACAGTCCTACGAGCAGTACTTC
CASSLGQSYEQYF
>TRBV7-9|TRBD1|TRBJ1-1|-
TGTGCCAGCAGCTTCATAGTTGGGGACAGGGAGAACACTGAAGCTTTCTTT
CASSFIVGDRENTEAFF
>TRBV5-1|-|TRBJ2-2|-
TGCGCCAGCAGCTTGGAGACTCCAGGCACCGGGGAGCTGTTTTTT
CASSLETPGTGELFF
>TRBV6-6|TRBD2|TRBJ2-7|-
TGTGCCAGCAGTTTCAAGACTAGCGGGAGCGGGTACGAGCAGTACTTC
CASSFKTSGSGYEQYF
>TRBV6-5|TRBD2|TRBJ2-2|once
TGTGCCAGCAGTTCCCTTGGACTAGCTTTCACCGGGGAGCTGTTTTTT
CASSSLGLAFTGELFF
>TRBV28|TRBD1|TRBJ2-7|-
TGTGCCAGCAGTCCCACAGGGACAGGGGCATCCTACGAGCAGTACTTC
CASSPTGTGASYEQYF
>TRBV6-1|-|TRBJ1-2|-
TGTGCCAGCAGTGACGGTTTTGGCAGCCACTTC
CASSDGFGSHF
>TRBV7-9|TRBD1|TRBJ2-2|-
TGTGCCAGCACCCAAACAGGGGCGAACACCGGGGAGCTGTTTTTT
CASTQTGANTGELFF
>TRBV4-1|-|TRBJ1-1|-
TGCGCCAGCAGCCAGGCACCTTGGGGCACTGAAGCTTTCTTT
CASSQAPWGTEAFF
>TRBV7-2|-|TRBJ2-7|-
TGTGCCAGCAGCCCAGGGGTATTCTACGAGCAGTACTTC
CASSPGVFYEQYF
>TRBV2|TRBD1|TRBJ2-1|-
TGTGCCAGCAGTAAAGGACAGGGGCTGGATGAGCAGTTCTTC
CASSKGQGLDEQFF
>TRBV29-1|TRBD1|TRBJ2-7|-
TGCAGCGTTTATCTCGACAGGGGAGGTTTTAAGCAGTACTTC
CSVYLDRGGFKQYF